This entry lists 25 T cell receptor beta chains sequenced from one sample in a study of T-cell reconstitution after alpha-beta-depleted transplantation in children. Unique molecular identifiers were used in preparing the TCRbeta library. From the PCR reads, TCRdb called clonotypes with MiXCR, one entry per CDR3 protein. The sample contains nearly 550,000 distinct CDR3 sequences, about 18% of which appear only once. The specimen was PBMCs from the stem cell graft donor, collected from the stem cell graft. All receptors derive from a human donor who donated a stem cell graft to a child with acute lymphoblastic leukemia.

This clonotype has just a few counts. The CDR3 DNA is TGCGCCAGCAGCGCGGCACTTTCGGGCGGGGAGCTGTTTTTT. Its translation: CASSAALSGGELFF. This chain connects TRBV5-1 to TRBJ2-2; D not certain. CDR3 length: 14 amino acids. Deletions cut 4 bases from V and 7 bases from J, with 14 bases between. CDR1 is SGHRS, CDR2 YFSETQ, per germline.

This clonotype appeared a few times. The J gene is TRBJ2-5, the V gene TRBV18; D possibly matches TRBD1 or TRBD2 (6 bases each). Germline CDR1 reads KGHSH; CDR2 reads LQKENI. V lost 5 bases to trimming and J lost 7 bases, with 14 bases between them. CDR3 size: 13 residues. CDR3 bases: TGTGCCAGCTCAGCGGGGACATCAGGGACCCAGTACTTC. It encodes CASSAGTSGTQYF. Complete variable domain (other parts from reference TRBV18 and TRBJ2-5): NAGVMQNPRHLVRRRGQEARLRCSPMKGHSHVYWYRQLPEEGLKFMVYLQKENIIDESGMPKERFSAEFPKEGPSILRIQQVVRGDSAAYFCASSAGTSGTQYFGPGTRLLVL.

This rearrangement joins TRBV11-2 to TRBJ2-3; 12 positions match TRBD2. This CDR3 region has 18 residues. With V trimmed by 5 bases and J by 4 bases, 13 bases remained unmatched. CDR1 SGHAT and CDR2 FQNNGV come from the germline V gene. Written as DNA, the CDR3 is TGTGCCAGCAGCCCTAGTCGGCTAGCGGGAGGGTTTTCAGATACGCAGTATTTT. Translated: CASSPSRLAGGFSDTQYF.

The chain has TRBV12-3 or TRBV12-4 and TRBJ2-1; unclear D gene. The CDR3 sequence is 15 residues long. The V end was cut by 5 bases, the J end by 1 base, with 12 bases between. The CDR3 DNA reads TGTGCCAGCAGTCCTCGCCCTGTTTCCTACAATGAGCAGTTCTTC. Its translation is CASSPRPVSYNEQFF.

V gene TRBV12-3 or TRBV12-4 combines with J gene TRBJ2-1; D may be TRBD1 or TRBD2 (5 bases each). Trimming shortened V by 7 bases and J by 3 bases, and 19 bases separated the two germline ends. This CDR3 has 16 amino acids. The CDR3 DNA sequence: TGTGCCAGCACCTCGGTCGGGGCAGGGAACTACAATGAGCAGTTCTTC. This encodes CASTSVGAGNYNEQFF.

This chain connects TRBV7-9 to TRBJ1-1, with D possibly TRBD1 on 5 matching bases. Germline CDR1 SEHNR, CDR2 FQNEAQ (reference sequence). Trimming removed 5 bases at V and 1 base at J, with 11 bases between. This CDR3 region has 14 residues. In nucleotides, the CDR3 is TGTGCCAGCAGCGTTCGCGGACAGAACACTGAAGCTTTCTTT. It encodes CASSVRGQNTEAFF.

The chain uses TRBV28 and TRBJ1-2; no definite D call. Germline V gives CDR1 MDHEN, CDR2 SYDVKM. V was clipped by 8 bases and J by 4 bases, with 14 bases between them. This CDR3 is 13 amino acids long. CDR3 coding DNA: TGTGCCAGCCTGGACGCCAATAGCTATGGCTACACCTTC. Protein sequence: CASLDANSYGYTF.

DNA for the CDR3: TGCGCCAGCAGCGAGCAGGGGGCACGGGAAAAACTGTTTTTT. This translates into CASSEQGAREKLFF. The chain recombines TRBV5-1 with TRBJ1-4; 8 bases match TRBD1. The germline V gene has CDR1 SGHRS and CDR2 YFSETQ. V trimming: 4 bases; J trimming: 8 bases; junction bases outside the gene matches: 7. The CDR3 is 14 residues long.

Only a few counts were recorded for this clonotype. The chain links TRBV6-5 to TRBJ2-6, with 11 bases identical to TRBD1. This CDR3 is built from 18 residues. V trimming: 4 bases; J trimming: 4 bases; junction bases outside the gene matches: 9. CDR1 and CDR2 (germline): MNHEY, SVGAGI. CDR3 sequence: CASSSADRGLSGANVLTF. The CDR3 DNA sequence: TGTGCCAGCAGTTCCGCGGACAGGGGGCTGTCGGGGGCCAACGTCCTGACTTTC.

J is TRBJ1-2 and V is TRBV20-1; a weak D match, TRBD1 (6 bases). Deletions cut 4 bases from V and 3 bases from J, with 15 bases between. The germline CDR1 and CDR2 sequences are DFQATT and SNEGSKA (reference sequence). There are 14 residues in the CDR3. CDR3 residues: CSATGDFKYYGYTF. CDR3 nucleotide sequence: TGCAGTGCTACAGGGGACTTCAAATACTATGGCTACACCTTC.

The rearrangement joins TRBV20-1 to TRBJ2-3; D tentatively reads TRBD1 or TRBD2 (6 bases each). Trimming removed 0 bases at V and 4 bases at J, with 26 bases between. The germline V gene has CDR1 DFQATT and CDR2 SNEGSKA (reference sequence). The CDR3 is 19 amino acids. The CDR3 spells CSARDGGPRDVRSPDTQYF. As DNA, the CDR3 is TGCAGTGCTAGAGATGGGGGGCCTAGGGACGTGAGATCTCCAGATACGCAGTATTTT.

V and J are TRBV18 and TRBJ2-5, with TRBD2 as a possible D gene (5 bases). The CDR3 runs to 14 residues. Germline CDR1 reads KGHSH; CDR2 reads LQKENI. Between the trimmed V and J ends, which lost 3 bases and 5 bases, there was a span of 13 bases. Here the CDR3 DNA reads TGTGCCAGCTCACCCGGCCGGGGATGGGAGACCCAGTACTTC. Its translation is CASSPGRGWETQYF.

This chain uses TRBV5-1 with TRBJ2-7, with D perhaps matching TRBD2 (6 bases). The V gene lost 4 bases and the J gene lost 3 bases, with 14 bases spanning the gap. Germline V gives CDR1 SGHRS, CDR2 YFSETQ. The CDR3 has 14 residues. CDR3 DNA: TGCGCCAGCAGCCTCCTGGGACTTCTCTACGAGCAGTACTTC. Encoded protein: CASSLLGLLYEQYF.

The chain employs TRBV5-1 and TRBJ2-2; 7 nucleotides line up with TRBD2. Germline lookup yields CDR1 SGHRS and CDR2 YFSETQ. CDR3 length equals 17 residues. The J segment lost 1 base and the V segment lost 4 bases, leaving 10 bases of the junction unmatched. The CDR3 DNA is TGCGCCAGCAGCACTACCCCTAGCGGAGGGAACACCGGGGAGCTGTTTTTT. Translating gives CASSTTPSGGNTGELFF. The full variable domain, with the rest looked up from reference TRBV5-1 and TRBJ2-2, is KAGVTQTPRYLIKTRGQQVTLSCSPISGHRSVSWYQQTPGQGLQFLFEYFSETQRNKGNFPGRFSGRQFSNSRSEMNVSTLELGDSALYLCASSTTPSGGNTGELFFGEGSRLTVL.

This sequence joins TRBV4-1 and TRBJ1-1; the D gene is possibly TRBD1 (5 bases). Between the trimmed V and J ends, which lost 6 bases and 7 bases, there was a span of 21 bases. The CDR3 is 15 residues long. The V gene's germline CDR1 is MGHRA and CDR2 YSYEKL. CDR3 loop: CASRRLTGGRHEAFF. The CDR3 DNA reads TGCGCCAGCAGACGACTTACAGGTGGACGTCATGAAGCTTTCTTT.

The J gene is TRBJ1-1, the V gene TRBV10-3; TRBD1 might be the D (5 bases). CDR1 is ENHRY and CDR2 is SYGVKD in the germline V gene. V was clipped by 3 bases and J by 2 bases, with 7 bases between them. This CDR3 is built from 13 residues. The CDR3 sequence is CAISEGVNTEAFF. In nucleotides, the CDR3 is TGTGCCATCAGTGAAGGGGTCAACACTGAAGCTTTCTTT.

CDR3 bases: TGTGCCAGCAGTTTAATGGGGGAAGAGACCCAGTACTTC. Translated: CASSLMGEETQYF. The V gene is TRBV27, the J gene TRBJ2-5, with D tentatively TRBD1 or TRBD2 (5 bases each). V was clipped by 2 bases and J by 3 bases, with 7 bases between them. The CDR3 sequence is 13 residues long. Germline V gives CDR1 MNHEY, CDR2 SMNVEV (reference sequence).

V is TRBV5-1 and J is TRBJ2-1; 9 positions agree with TRBD1. Trimming removed 7 bases from V and 2 bases from J; junction bases left unmatched: 10. Germline V gene lookup returns CDR1 SGHRS and CDR2 YFSETQ. This CDR3 spans 16 amino acids. CDR3 nucleotides: TGCGCCAGCCGAACCCTTACAGGGGGCCCCTACAATGAGCAGTTCTTC. This codes for CASRTLTGGPYNEQFF.

In this sample, this clonotype turned up a few times. The CDR3 coding sequence is TGTGCCAGCGGGACCGGGACGATACTAACCGGGGAGCTGTTTTTT. This encodes CASGTGTILTGELFF. The rearrangement links TRBV2 to TRBJ2-2; possibly TRBD1 or TRBD2 for D (5 bases each). V was clipped by 8 bases and J by 5 bases, with 18 bases between them. The CDR3 consists of 15 residues. Germline V CDR1 and CDR2: SNHLY, FYNNEI.

As to this clonotype: The junction differs from germline at one of its ends, possibly a read error. This sequence joins TRBV6-1 and TRBJ2-3, with 8 bases aligning to TRBD1. CDR1 and CDR2 (germline): MNHNS, SASEGT. The CDR3 sequence is 15 residues long. The CDR3 DNA sequence: TGTGCCAGCAAAGGTGGCCGACAGGGGACAGAAACGCAGTATTTT. Residues: CASKGGRQGTETQYF.

This chain uses TRBV5-1 with TRBJ2-3, with TRBD2 identical over 10 bases. The CDR3 loop spans 14 amino acids. Unmatched junction bases numbered 4, after V lost 3 bases and J lost 6 bases. The germline V gene has CDR1 SGHRS and CDR2 YFSETQ. The CDR3 DNA is TGCGCCAGCAGCTATAGCGGGAGGTTCGATACGCAGTATTTT. This gives the protein CASSYSGRFDTQYF.

This clonotype was observed many times. This chain uses TRBV5-1 with TRBJ2-1; 13 bases are shared with TRBD2. The CDR3 contains 15 residues. The germline gives CDR1 SGHRS, CDR2 YFSETQ. Trimming at V came to 2 bases and at J to 8 bases, leaving 4 bases not matched to a gene. CDR3 DNA sequence: TGCGCCAGCAGCTTCACTAGCGGGAGGGGGCATGAGCAGTTCTTC. Its translation: CASSFTSGRGHEQFF.

This clonotype was recorded a few times. The chain combines TRBV20-1 with TRBJ2-7; D may match TRBD1 or TRBD2 (5 bases each). The germline V gene has CDR1 DFQATT and CDR2 SNEGSKA (reference sequence). V was pared by 2 bases and J by 2 bases, with 16 bases between. The CDR3 runs to 15 residues. The CDR3, as DNA: TGCAGTGCTAGACCCCTAGCTCCAGGGCCCTACGAGCAGTACTTC. Translating it yields CSARPLAPGPYEQYF.

This clonotype has more than one count but fewer than ten. The chain uses TRBV29-1 and TRBJ2-7; D may be TRBD1 (5 bases). V lost 5 bases and J lost 0, with 14 bases in between. Looked up from germline, CDR1 is SQVTM and CDR2 is ANQGSEA. The CDR3 totals 14 residues. CDR3 sequence reads: CSVQITGLSYEQYF. Written as DNA, the CDR3 is TGCAGCGTTCAAATTACAGGCCTCTCCTACGAGCAGTACTTC.

In its sample, this clonotype was seen many times. The chain employs TRBV5-1 and TRBJ2-1; 9 nucleotides line up with TRBD1. The CDR3 extends over 15 amino acids. CDR1 is SGHRS and CDR2 is YFSETQ in the germline V gene. The V and J ends lost 0 bases and 7 bases, in that order; junction bases with no gene match: 5. The CDR3 loop is CASSLVPGQGNEQFF. In DNA form, the CDR3 reads TGCGCCAGCAGCTTGGTGCCGGGACAGGGAAATGAGCAGTTCTTC.